One sample yielded the 20 T cell receptor beta chains listed below, sequenced in a study of T cells in Graves' hyperthyroidism and ophthalmopathy. There were TCR beta CDR3 regions amplified from RNA transcripts. HTBI primers were the set used in a first-round RT-PCR of the TCR CDR3. TCRdb used MiXCR to reprocess the multiplex PCR reads, holding one entry per CDR3 protein. The profile shows about 570,000 distinct CDR3 sequences, just over 45% of them singletons. Sequencing was done on a sample of peripheral blood or thyroid tissue (not recorded which). The receptors stem from an adult woman with Graves' disease, either hyperthyroidism or ophthalmopathy (not recorded which).

The chain combines TRBV9 with TRBJ2-5; D not certain. V was shortened by 5 bases and J by 5 bases, with 7 bases between the two germline ends. The CDR3 totals 11 residues. From germline, CDR1 is SGDLS and CDR2 YYNGEE. The CDR3 loop reads CASRFDETQYF. In nucleotides, the CDR3 is TGTGCCAGCAGGTTCGACGAGACCCAGTACTTC.

The chain carries TRBV10-2 and TRBJ2-7; D call uncertain. The V gene's germline CDR1 is WSHSY and CDR2 SAAADI. Trimming removed 4 bases from V and 4 bases from J, with 20 bases in between. The CDR3 is made up of 16 amino acids. In nucleotides, the CDR3 is TGCGCCAGCAGTGGGGCGACAAGGGCACCTGGTTACGAGCAGTACTTC. This codes for CASSGATRAPGYEQYF.

This clonotype has more than one count but fewer than ten. V is TRBV15 and J is TRBJ1-1; maybe TRBD1 (5 bases). The CDR3 loop spans 12 amino acids. Germline CDR1 LNHNV, CDR2 YYDKDF (reference sequence). V lost 3 bases and J 11 bases, leaving 13 bases between the germline ends. The CDR3 reads CATSSPGEGAFF. The CDR3 DNA is TGTGCCACCAGCAGTCCGGGTGAGGGGGCTTTCTTT.

The V call is TRBV3-1, the J call TRBJ2-7; 13 bases are shared with TRBD2. Germline trimming cut 0 bases from V and 2 bases from J; bases unmatched to any gene: 10. This CDR3 is built from 19 residues. Germline assignment: CDR1 LGHDT and CDR2 YNNKEL (reference sequence). DNA of the CDR3: TGTGCCAGCAGCCAAGAGGGACTAGCGGGGCTCCCAGGGGCCTACGAGCAGTACTTC. Its translation is CASSQEGLAGLPGAYEQYF.

The CDR3: CATSSPRNYQETQYF. In DNA, the CDR3 is TGTGCCACCAGCAGCCCCCGGAACTACCAAGAGACCCAGTACTTC. V is TRBV15 and J is TRBJ2-5; D is unresolved. Germline CDR1 is LNHNV and CDR2 is YYDKDF (reference sequence). The CDR3 totals 15 residues. Trimming shortened V by 3 bases and J by 0 bases, and 11 bases separated the two germline ends.

The chain is built from TRBV11-1 and TRBJ2-6, with 7 bases that match TRBD1. The CDR3 length is 18 residues. Germline CDR1 is SGHAT and CDR2 is FQDESV (reference sequence). V lost 5 bases to trimming and J lost 4 bases; unmatched junction nucleotides: 14. The CDR3 region has the DNA TGTGCCAGCAGCATGACGCCGGGACAGATATTGGGGGCCAACGTCCTGACTTTC. Its protein product is CASSMTPGQILGANVLTF.

This clonotype was seen once. The genes are TRBV7-8 and TRBJ1-5; 7 nucleotides line up with TRBD1. CDR1 and CDR2 from the germline V gene are SGHVS and FQNEAQ. J gave up 6 bases and V 6 bases, and 14 bases lay outside the gene matches. The length of the CDR3 is 16 residues. This CDR3 reads CASRPTGQVGGQPQHF. Here the CDR3 DNA reads TGTGCCAGCAGACCCACAGGACAGGTTGGCGGTCAGCCCCAGCATTTT.

The sample holds many counts of this clonotype. This rearrangement joins TRBV7-9 to TRBJ2-6; D is uncertain. Germline V gene sequence: CDR1 SEHNR, CDR2 FQNEAQ (reference sequence). This CDR3 is 16 amino acids long. The V end lost 6 bases, the J end lost 0 bases, and 12 bases lay between the germline ends. The CDR3 loop is CASSQRVLSGANVLTF. CDR3 sequence (DNA): TGTGCCAGCAGTCAACGGGTTCTCTCTGGGGCCAACGTCCTGACTTTC.

This sequence joins TRBV19 and TRBJ2-6; D is unresolved. Deletions cut 5 bases from V and 6 bases from J, with 8 bases between. This CDR3 has 13 residues. Germline CDR1 and CDR2: LNHDA and SQIVND (reference sequence). DNA for the CDR3: TGTGCCAGTAGTGCCCGCTTGGCCAACGTCCTGACTTTC. It codes for CASSARLANVLTF.

The chain recombines TRBV7-9 with TRBJ2-5, with 11 bases that match TRBD2. The germline V gene has CDR1 SEHNR and CDR2 FQNEAQ (reference sequence). CDR3 length equals 15 residues. V shed 5 bases and J 6 bases; nucleotides not matched to a gene: 8. This chain's CDR3 is CASSRASGRPQTQYF. The CDR3 DNA follows: TGTGCCAGCAGCAGGGCTAGCGGGAGGCCTCAGACCCAGTACTTC.

The V gene is TRBV15, the J gene TRBJ1-3; D gene uncertain. The germline V gene encodes CDR1 LNHNV and CDR2 YYDKDF (reference sequence). With 0 bases removed from V and 1 base from J, the gap between germline ends came to 10 bases. The CDR3 loop spans 16 amino acids. The CDR3 DNA follows: TGTGCCACCAGCAGAGATACTCCCCTATCTGGAAACACCATATATTTT. Protein: CATSRDTPLSGNTIYF. Looking up the rest from reference TRBV15 and TRBJ1-3 gives the full variable domain: DAMVIQNPRYQVTQFGKPVTLSCSQTLNHNVMYWYQQKSSQAPKLLFHYYDKDFNNEADTPDNFQSRRPNTSFCFLDIRSPGLGDTAMYLCATSRDTPLSGNTIYFGEGSWLTVV.

The chain couples TRBV6-1 to TRBJ2-7, with D perhaps given as TRBD1 or TRBD2 (6 bases each). This CDR3 is built from 16 residues. In germline, CDR1 is MNHNS, CDR2 SASEGT. Between the trimmed V and J ends, which lost 2 bases and 6 bases, there was a span of 20 bases. DNA for the CDR3: TGTGCCAGCAGTGAACCCGGGGGCCAACGGCCTGCCGAGCAGTACTTC. The encoded protein is CASSEPGGQRPAEQYF.

This clonotype was counted a few times. This rearrangement joins TRBV29-1 to TRBJ2-5; 7 bases line up with TRBD1. Germline V gene lookup returns CDR1 SQVTM and CDR2 ANQGSEA. J lost 3 bases, V lost 7 bases, and 5 bases had no gene match. The CDR3 spans 12 residues. This chain's CDR3 is CSAQGWEETQYF. CDR3 nucleotides: TGCAGCGCACAGGGGTGGGAAGAGACCCAGTACTTC.

On this clonotype itself: This may be a read error: a much more frequent sequence differs by one nucleotide. V gene TRBV5-1 combines with J gene TRBJ1-1; 7 bases map to TRBD1. Germline V gives CDR1 SGHRS, CDR2 YFSETQ. Trimming cost V 4 bases and J 2 bases; bases outside gene matches: 5. The CDR3 has 14 residues. CDR3 DNA: TGCGCCAGCAGCCGTGAGGGGGCCAACACTGAAGCTTTCTTT. Encoded protein: CASSREGANTEAFF.

This clonotype was counted many times. The rearrangement joins TRBV2 to TRBJ2-2, with a weak D call TRBD2 (7 bases). V lost 8 bases and J lost 4, with 14 bases in between. CDR3 length: 14 residues. Germline CDR1 and CDR2: SNHLY and FYNNEI. The CDR3 spells CASLRGGGTGELFF. CDR3 DNA sequence: TGTGCCAGCTTAAGGGGGGGGGGCACCGGGGAGCTGTTTTTT.

This clonotype came up many times. The V and J genes are TRBV7-9 and TRBJ1-3, with unresolved D. V was pared by 5 bases and J by 2 bases, with 7 bases between. Germline CDR1 reads SEHNR; CDR2 reads FQNEAQ (reference sequence). This CDR3 has 13 amino acids. The CDR3 DNA is TGTGCCAGCAGCCAGGTCCCTGGAAACACCATATATTTT. The encoded protein is CASSQVPGNTIYF.

This clonotype came up many times. The CDR3 reads CASSFLPGPRSNQPQHF. The DNA of the CDR3 is TGTGCCAGTAGCTTCCTTCCGGGACCGAGGAGCAATCAGCCCCAGCATTTT. V and J are TRBV19 and TRBJ1-5; the D gene is possibly TRBD1 (5 bases). CDR1 and CDR2 (germline): LNHDA, SQIVND (reference sequence). The CDR3 runs to 17 residues. V lost 6 bases to trimming and J lost 1 base, with 19 bases between them.

The chain couples TRBV9 to TRBJ1-1; D is ambiguous. Germline loops: CDR1 SGDLS, CDR2 YYNGEE. This CDR3 comprises 15 residues. Trimming shortened V by 0 bases and J by 3 bases, and 12 bases separated the two germline ends. CDR3 sequence (DNA): TGTGCCAGCAGCGTAGGCGGTGGGTGGGACACTGAAGCTTTCTTT. As protein: CASSVGGGWDTEAFF. Drawing the rest from reference TRBV9 and TRBJ1-1, the complete variable domain is DSGVTQTPKHLITATGQRVTLRCSPRSGDLSVYWYQQSLDQGLQFLIQYYNGEERAKGNILERFSAQQFPDLHSELNLSSLELGDSALYFCASSVGGGWDTEAFFGQGTRLTVV.

The V and J genes are TRBV5-1 and TRBJ2-7; D uncertain. Germline V CDR1 and CDR2: SGHRS, YFSETQ. The CDR3 has 15 residues. Between the trimmed V and J ends, which lost 4 bases and 2 bases, there was a span of 16 bases. CDR3 bases: TGCGCCAGCAGCCTCTCTCTTGGAATAGCCTACGAGCAGTACTTC. Translating it yields CASSLSLGIAYEQYF.

Notes on this clonotype: One junction end does not reproduce the germline sequence, and a read error may be involved. V and J are TRBV19 and TRBJ2-4, with 8 bases lining up with TRBD2. From germline, CDR1 is LNHDA and CDR2 SQIVND (reference sequence). The CDR3 runs 15 residues. This CDR3 is CASSKRETFKNIQYW. CDR3 coding DNA: TGTGCCAGTTCGAAGCGGGAGACCTTCAAAAACATTCAGTACTGG. Variable domain in full (rest from reference TRBV19 and TRBJ2-4): DGGITQSPKYLFRKEGQNVTLSCEQNLNHDAMYWYRQDPGQGLRLIYYSQIVNDFQKGDIAEGYSVSREKKESFPLTVTSAQKNPTAFYLCASSKRETFKNIQYWGAGTRLSVL.